The 28 T cell receptor beta chains listed next were all sequenced from one sample in a study of identifying expanded T cells in peripheral blood. This table comes from immunoSEQ multiplex PCR, and its TCRdb copy is limited to in-frame clones, with some not included. The data hold approximately 92,000 clones, with roughly 84% observed a single time. Sequenced material: blood. These receptors were obtained from a person aged 18 to 70 in good health.

The V gene is TRBV7-3, the J gene TRBJ2-3, with D uncertain. CDR3 length: 13 residues. The germline V gene encodes CDR1 SGHTA and CDR2 FQGTGA. Trimming removed 0 bases at V and 4 bases at J, with 5 bases between. The CDR3, as DNA: TGTGCCAGCAGCTTAACGGTTCCAGATACGCAGTATTTT. Translation: CASSLTVPDTQYF.

J is TRBJ2-1 and V is TRBV30; D call uncertain. CDR1 and CDR2 from the germline V gene are GTSNPN and SVGIG (reference sequence). Trimming took 5 bases from V and 4 from J, leaving 9 bases between them. This CDR3 has 12 residues. The CDR3 loop reads CAWVGFYNEQFF. Here the CDR3 DNA reads TGTGCCTGGGTGGGATTTTACAATGAGCAGTTCTTC. Full variable domain (remainder filled in from reference TRBV30 and TRBJ2-1): SQTIHQWPATLVQPVGSPLSLECTVEGTSNPNLYWYRQAAGRGLQLLFYSVGIGQISSEVPQNLSASRPQDRQFILSSKKLLLSDSGFYLCAWVGFYNEQFFGPGTRLTVL.

To note about this clone: Sequence at one end of the junction differs from germline and may be a read error. The chain employs TRBV6-8 and TRBJ2-4, with TRBD2 matching 7 bases. Per germline, CDR1 MNHGY and CDR2 SAAAGT. This CDR3 has 17 amino acids. The CDR3 loop reads CASSYSKYLWEGIHLNF. CDR3 in DNA: TGTGCCAGCAGTTACTCGAAGTATCTTTGGGAGGGCATCCACCTCAACTTC.

V and J are TRBV6-1 and TRBJ1-2; weak D call: TRBD1 (6 bases). Germline V CDR1 and CDR2: MNHNS, SASEGT. This CDR3 spans 14 amino acids. Trimming stripped 7 bases from V and 4 bases from J, with 16 bases between. For the CDR3, the DNA is TGTGCCAGCACAAACAGGGCACCAGGCTATGGCTACACCTTC. It is translated as CASTNRAPGYGYTF.

The gene calls are TRBV13 and TRBJ1-3, with 7 bases aligning to TRBD1. The CDR3 length is 16 residues. Trimming took 7 bases from V and 6 from J; bases not matched to a gene: 15. The V gene's germline CDR1 is PRHDT and CDR2 FYEKMQ (reference sequence). CDR3 DNA: TGTGCCAGCATGTTGCGGGACAGCCGTCCTGTAAACACCATATATTTT. As protein: CASMLRDSRPVNTIYF.

The chain recombines TRBV28 with TRBJ1-6; unclear D gene. Germline CDR1 and CDR2: MDHEN and SYDVKM. V lost 5 bases and J lost 6, with 5 bases in between. This CDR3 has 12 amino acids. The CDR3 nucleotides are TGTGCCAGCAGTGGACCTAATTCACCCCTCCACTTT. This translates into CASSGPNSPLHF. Filled out from reference TRBV28 and TRBJ1-6, the complete variable domain reads DVKVTQSSRYLVKRTGEKVFLECVQDMDHENMFWYRQDPGLGLRLIYFSYDVKMKEKGDIPEGYSVSREKKERFSLILESASTNQTSMYLCASSGPNSPLHFGNGTRLTVT.

The V gene is TRBV2, the J gene TRBJ1-5; no reliable D call. V gave up 5 bases and J gave up 7 bases, with 15 bases separating them. Germline-derived CDR1 and CDR2 are SNHLY and FYNNEI. This CDR3 has 14 residues. As DNA, the CDR3 is TGTGCCAGCAGTATTCGAGGGTCGGGCCAGCCCCAGCATTTT. This codes for CASSIRGSGQPQHF.

This clone was counted only a few times. This rearrangement joins TRBV10-3 to TRBJ1-1, with TRBD1 matching over 7 bases. With 8 bases clipped from V and 1 base from J, the junction kept 7 bases outside the gene matches. CDR3 length: 14 amino acids. Germline V gene sequence: CDR1 ENHRY, CDR2 SYGVKD. CDR3 DNA: TGTGCCATCGGAAACCGGGACAGGAACACTGAAGCTTTCTTT. It yields the protein CAIGNRDRNTEAFF.

This clone came up once. The V gene is TRBV19, the J gene TRBJ2-5; 8 bases match TRBD1. Trimming at V came to 4 bases and at J to 3 bases, leaving 4 bases not matched to a gene. The CDR3 length is 14 residues. The germline CDR1 and CDR2 sequences are LNHDA and SQIVND (reference sequence). CDR3 coding DNA: TGTGCCAGTAGTAAAAAACAGGGGGAAGAGACCCAGTACTTC. This gives the protein CASSKKQGEETQYF.

V gene TRBV29-1 combines with J gene TRBJ1-1, with 9 bases lining up with TRBD1. Germline CDR1 SQVTM, CDR2 ANQGSEA. V lost 4 bases and J lost 1; bases outside the gene matches: 10. This CDR3 has 16 residues. CDR3 residues: CSVGKRGTGKNTEAFF. The CDR3 region has the DNA TGCAGCGTTGGGAAGCGGGGGACAGGGAAGAACACTGAAGCTTTCTTT.

The V gene is TRBV29-1, the J gene TRBJ1-2; unclear D gene. The CDR3 contains 14 residues. V lost 6 bases, J lost 2 bases, and 16 bases lay in between. Germline CDR1 and CDR2: SQVTM and ANQGSEA. This chain's CDR3 is CSVPHRELNYGYTF. DNA of the CDR3: TGCAGCGTGCCCCATAGGGAATTGAACTATGGCTACACCTTC. The variable domain in full, completed from reference TRBV29-1 and TRBJ1-2, reads SAVISQKPSRDICQRGTSLTIQCQVDSQVTMMFWYRQQPGQSLTLIATANQGSEATYESGFVIDKFPISRPNLTFSTLTVSNMSPEDSSIYLCSVPHRELNYGYTFGSGTRLTVV.

This clone was counted between two and nine times. The rearrangement joins TRBV10-3 to TRBJ1-1, with D hard to call. The CDR3 runs 13 residues. Germline loops: CDR1 ENHRY, CDR2 SYGVKD. V was trimmed by 7 bases and J by 1 base, leaving 10 bases between them. CDR3 sequence reads: CAIMGRQNTEAFF. The CDR3 DNA sequence: TGTGCCATCATGGGCAGGCAGAACACTGAAGCTTTCTTT.

V gene TRBV6-5 combines with J gene TRBJ1-2; D ambiguous. The CDR3 consists of 12 residues. Trimming took 6 bases from V and 1 from J, leaving 6 bases between them. Germline V gene sequence: CDR1 MNHEY, CDR2 SVGAGI. The CDR3 bases are TGTGCCAGCAGCCCCAATAACTATGGCTACACCTTC. This translates into CASSPNNYGYTF.

The rearrangement links TRBV6-5 to TRBJ2-7; 8 bases are shared with TRBD2. The trim removed 5 bases at V and 4 bases at J, leaving 10 bases unmatched. The germline gives CDR1 MNHEY, CDR2 SVGAGI. The CDR3 has 15 amino acids. CDR3 nucleotides: TGTGCCAGCAGTATTACCGGGGGGGCATCGTACGAGCAGTACTTC. Its translation is CASSITGGASYEQYF.

The chain combines TRBV4-3 with TRBJ1-2, with 8 bases aligning to TRBD1. This CDR3 spans 16 amino acids. Germline trimming cut 1 base from V and 4 bases from J; bases unmatched to any gene: 8. Germline CDR1 reads LGHNA; CDR2 reads YSLEER. The CDR3 nucleotides are TGCGCCAGCAGCCAAGGATCCCGGGACAGGAGCTATGGCTACACCTTC. Encoded protein: CASSQGSRDRSYGYTF.

V usage is TRBV14 and J usage is TRBJ1-1, with D tentatively TRBD1 (6 bases). Germline V lookup: CDR1 SGHDN, CDR2 FVKESK. V gave up 6 bases and J gave up 8 bases, with 16 bases separating them. This CDR3 has 13 amino acids. The CDR3 loop reads CASSNLNREEAFF. CDR3 nucleotides: TGTGCCAGCAGTAACCTTAACAGGGAAGAAGCTTTCTTT.

The rearrangement joins TRBV5-1 to TRBJ1-2, with a weak D call TRBD1 (5 bases). Germline assignment: CDR1 SGHRS and CDR2 YFSETQ. This CDR3 contains 12 residues. V was shortened by 3 bases and J by 3 bases, with 6 bases between the two germline ends. CDR3 DNA sequence: TGCGCCAGCAGCTCGGGGGACTATGGCTACACCTTC. Translation gives CASSSGDYGYTF.

A single count supports this clone. The genes are TRBV6-6 and TRBJ1-4, with D maybe TRBD1 (5 bases). V gave up 6 bases and J gave up 0 bases, with 11 bases separating them. The CDR3 has 15 amino acids. CDR1 MNHNY and CDR2 SVGAGI come from the germline V gene (reference sequence). The CDR3 region is CASSHQGSTNEKLFF. As DNA, the CDR3 is TGTGCCAGCAGCCATCAGGGATCAACTAATGAAAAACTGTTTTTT.

This clone was recorded only once. The chain joins TRBV5-6 to TRBJ1-6; a weak D match, TRBD1 (5 bases). Trimming shortened V by 5 bases and J by 11 bases, and 17 bases separated the two germline ends. Germline V CDR1 and CDR2: SGHDT, YYEEEE. The CDR3 has 14 residues. CDR3 protein: CASRLQGSSAPLHF. CDR3 coding DNA: TGTGCCAGCAGATTGCAGGGTTCATCGGCACCCCTCCACTTT.

There are a few counts of this clone. In DNA, the CDR3 is TGTGCCAGTAGTCTCAGGGGGGGATGGAACACTGAAGCTTTCTTT. Translation gives CASSLRGGWNTEAFF. The chain couples TRBV19 to TRBJ1-1; 7 bases line up with TRBD1. Germline loops: CDR1 LNHDA, CDR2 SQIVND (reference sequence). With V trimmed by 5 bases and J by 1 base, 7 bases remained unmatched. CDR3 length: 15 residues.

This clone was detected only a few times. This chain links TRBV5-5 with TRBJ1-2; TRBD1 is a possible D gene (5 bases). This CDR3 has 13 amino acids. Trimming stripped 4 bases from V and 4 bases from J, with 11 bases between. Germline V gene lookup returns CDR1 SGHKS and CDR2 YYEKEE (reference sequence). CDR3 amino acids: CASSLGGFYGYTF. The DNA for the CDR3 is TGTGCCAGCAGCCTGGGGGGATTCTATGGCTACACCTTC.

The chain is built from TRBV11-3 and TRBJ2-2, with D hard to call. The CDR3 totals 13 residues. V was trimmed by 5 bases and J by 4 bases, leaving 8 bases between them. From germline, CDR1 is SGHNT and CDR2 YENEEA. CDR3 residues: CASSPRGTGELFF. CDR3 nucleotide sequence: TGTGCCAGCAGCCCCAGAGGCACCGGGGAGCTGTTTTTT. The full variable domain, its missing parts supplied by reference TRBV11-3 and TRBJ2-2, is EAGVVQSPRYKIIEKKQPVAFWCNPISGHNTLYWYLQNLGQGPELLIRYENEEAVDDSQLPKDRFSAERLKGVDSTLKIQPAELGDSAVYLCASSPRGTGELFFGEGSRLTVL.

The rearrangement uses TRBV11-2 and TRBJ2-3; the D is unclear. With 5 bases removed from V and 0 bases from J, the gap between germline ends came to 9 bases. CDR3 size: 14 residues. Germline V gene data show CDR1 as SGHAT and CDR2 as FQNNGV. CDR3 region: CASSIGKSTDTQYF. In nucleotides, the CDR3 is TGTGCCAGCAGCATTGGGAAAAGCACAGATACGCAGTATTTT.

CDR3 in amino acids: CSVEANAASSYNEQFF. CDR3 sequence (DNA): TGCAGCGTTGAAGCGAATGCAGCGAGCTCCTACAATGAGCAGTTCTTC. The chain uses TRBV29-1 and TRBJ2-1; D not resolved. The CDR3 is made up of 16 amino acids. V lost 1 base, J lost 0 bases, and 13 bases lay in between. Germline assignment: CDR1 SQVTM and CDR2 ANQGSEA.

This clone was detected only once. The gene calls are TRBV7-9 and TRBJ2-3; D is ambiguous. Trimming pared 1 base from V and 10 bases from J, leaving 12 bases between. The CDR3 is 13 residues long. The germline gives CDR1 SEHNR, CDR2 FQNEAQ (reference sequence). The CDR3 is CASSLGVGSPQYF. The CDR3 coding sequence is TGTGCCAGCAGCTTAGGAGTCGGCAGCCCGCAGTATTTT.

V and J are TRBV6-5 and TRBJ1-5; D unclear. The CDR3 spans 14 residues. V dropped 6 bases and J dropped 7 bases, with 16 bases sitting between them. CDR1 is MNHEY, CDR2 SVGAGI, per germline. The CDR3 DNA sequence: TGTGCCAGCAGCCAATATTACAGTATACAGCCCCAGCATTTT. Encoded protein: CASSQYYSIQPQHF.

This chain links TRBV7-8 with TRBJ1-3; D is unclear. The CDR3 sequence is 14 residues long. The V and J ends lost 2 bases and 3 bases respectively, with 8 bases between them. Germline V gene lookup returns CDR1 SGHVS and CDR2 FQNEAQ. The chain's CDR3 is CASSLRRSGNTIYF. The CDR3 region has the DNA TGTGCCAGCAGCTTAAGACGTAGTGGAAACACCATATATTTT.

The chain has TRBV18 and TRBJ2-7; D tentatively fits TRBD1 or TRBD2 (5 bases each). The germline V and J ends were trimmed by 4 bases and 3 bases, with 16 bases remaining between them. CDR3 size: 15 residues. Germline CDR1 reads KGHSH; CDR2 reads LQKENI. CDR3 nucleotides: TGTGCCAGCTCACTAACTGAGGGGTCCGGCTACGAGCAGTACTTC. Its protein product is CASSLTEGSGYEQYF.